One sample yielded the 18 T cell receptor beta chains listed below, sequenced in a study of regulatory T cells in long-lasting Graves disease. Sample time point: newly diagnosed GD, antithyroid drugs for less than 3 months. Preparation of the TCR library used RNA extracted from PBMCs. Through Arm-PCR of CDR3 regions and iRepertoire HTBI primers, TCR beta libraries were built. TCRdb processed the multiplex PCR reads anew with MiXCR; each CDR3 protein has one entry. The sample consists of around 250,000 distinct CDR3 sequences, 15% to 20% of them appearing once. This sample also appeared in a second study, on T cells in Graves' hyperthyroidism and ophthalmopathy.

The sequencing here drew on peripheral blood mononuclear cells (PBMCs), taken at new diagnosis, from a patient treated with antithyroid drugs. These receptors all come from a woman aged 30 to 39 with Graves disease.

This clonotype has ten or more counts. The V gene is TRBV27, the J gene TRBJ2-7; D is possibly TRBD2 (6 bases). The CDR3 loop spans 15 amino acids. Trimming stripped 0 bases from V and 2 bases from J, with 11 bases between. From germline, CDR1 is MNHEY and CDR2 SMNVEV (reference sequence). CDR3 nucleotide sequence: TGTGCCAGCAGTTTATCGGAGGGGTTAACCTACGAGCAGTACTTC. Its protein product is CASSLSEGLTYEQYF.

This clonotype was counted many times. The genes are TRBV19 and TRBJ1-2, with TRBD1 identical over 7 bases. V was clipped by 2 bases and J by 6 bases; unmatched bases: 6. The CDR3 runs 14 residues. CDR1 and CDR2 from the germline V gene are LNHDA and SQIVND (reference sequence). The DNA for the CDR3 is TGTGCCAGTAGTATACTGGACAGGTCGGATGGCTACACCTTC. Protein sequence: CASSILDRSDGYTF.

This sequence joins TRBV3-1 and TRBJ1-3, with D maybe TRBD1 (5 bases). Per the germline V gene, CDR1 is LGHDT and CDR2 is YNNKEL (reference sequence). Trimming took 0 bases from V and 3 from J, leaving 9 bases between them. The length of the CDR3 is 15 residues. This CDR3 reads CASSQDRGGGNTIYF. DNA for the CDR3: TGTGCCAGCAGCCAAGATAGGGGAGGTGGAAACACCATATATTTT.

This clonotype occurred many times. This sequence joins TRBV7-2 and TRBJ1-1; D is unclear. CDR1 SGHTA and CDR2 FQGNSA come from the germline V gene. The CDR3 loop spans 11 amino acids. V lost 1 base, J lost 7 bases, and 4 bases lay in between. The CDR3 sequence is CASSLVGEAFF. The CDR3 coding sequence is TGTGCCAGCAGCTTAGTAGGTGAAGCTTTCTTT.

The chain employs TRBV28 and TRBJ1-1; D possibly corresponds to TRBD1 (6 bases). Per germline, CDR1 MDHEN and CDR2 SYDVKM. This CDR3 is built from 15 residues. The ends were cut back, 1 base at V and 1 base at J, with 10 bases in the middle. The CDR3 DNA follows: TGTGCCAGCAGTTTATCTGGACAGCCGAACACTGAAGCTTTCTTT. Translation: CASSLSGQPNTEAFF.

This clonotype came up once. V and J are TRBV3-1 and TRBJ1-1; D is perhaps TRBD1 (5 bases). The CDR3 is made up of 14 amino acids. Germline V gene lookup returns CDR1 LGHDT and CDR2 YNNKEL (reference sequence). Trimming removed 4 bases at V and 3 bases at J, with 12 bases between. DNA of the CDR3: TGTGCCAGCAGCCGTTCGGGGGTGGACACTGAAGCTTTCTTT. Its translation: CASSRSGVDTEAFF. The full variable domain, rest sourced from reference TRBV3-1 and TRBJ1-1, is DTAVSQTPKYLVTQMGNDKSIKCEQNLGHDTMYWYKQDSKKFLKIMFSYNNKELIINETVPNRFSPKSPDKAHLNLHINSLELGDSAVYFCASSRSGVDTEAFFGQGTRLTVV.

This clonotype was picked up many times. The rearrangement joins TRBV3-1 to TRBJ2-1; D is perhaps TRBD1 (5 bases). The CDR3 totals 16 residues. V was shortened by 1 base and J by 3 bases, with 13 bases between the two germline ends. The germline V gene encodes CDR1 LGHDT and CDR2 YNNKEL (reference sequence). The CDR3 is CASSQGTPTLYNEQFF. The CDR3, as DNA: TGTGCCAGCAGCCAAGGGACACCAACCCTCTACAATGAGCAGTTCTTC.

The chain recombines TRBV20-1 with TRBJ2-5, with 13 bases identical to TRBD2. CDR3 size: 15 residues. CDR1 and CDR2 (germline): DFQATT, SNEGSKA (reference sequence). The V segment lost 3 bases and the J segment 5 bases; nucleotides outside the gene matches: 6. Here the CDR3 reads CSASLTSGGIETQYF. CDR3 sequence (DNA): TGCAGTGCTAGCCTGACTAGCGGGGGGATCGAGACCCAGTACTTC.

On this clonotype: The likely explanation is a read error, given a far larger clone one base away. The chain has TRBV11-2 and TRBJ2-1; weak D call: TRBD2 (7 bases). The CDR3 is 16 residues long. The V gene lost 1 base and the J gene lost 6 bases, with 16 bases spanning the gap. The V gene's germline CDR1 is SGHAT and CDR2 FQNNGV. CDR3 nucleotide sequence: TGTGCCAGCAGCTTAGCCGGCGGGGGCCACTGCAATGAGCAGTTCTTC. This encodes CASSLAGGGHCNEQFF.

A remark on this clonotype: A much larger clone differs by one base, so this may be a read error. No conserved phenylalanine or tryptophan is present at the end of the CDR3, so a read error is the likely explanation. The chain has TRBV20-1 and TRBJ1-2; D is undetermined. This CDR3 has 13 residues. V was pared by 0 bases and J by 2 bases, with 7 bases between. CDR1 and CDR2 from the germline V gene are DFQATT and SNEGSKA (reference sequence). The CDR3 nucleotides read TGCAGTGCTAGAGATATGGTAAACTATGGCTACACCTCC. This sequence encodes CSARDMVNYGYTS.

This clonotype has at least ten counts. V gene TRBV18 combines with J gene TRBJ1-4; TRBD1 agrees at 7 bases. CDR1 and CDR2 (germline): KGHSH, LQKENI. Trimming took 3 bases from V and 4 from J; bases not matched to a gene: 5. This CDR3 has 15 residues. CDR3 sequence: CASSPRDSLNEKLFF. The CDR3 nucleotides read TGTGCCAGCTCACCCAGGGACAGCCTTAATGAAAAACTGTTTTTT.

V and J are TRBV7-8 and TRBJ1-1; weak D call: TRBD1 (6 bases). The CDR3 contains 11 residues. The germline V gene has CDR1 SGHVS and CDR2 FQNEAQ. V gave up 5 bases and J gave up 6 bases, with 7 bases separating them. DNA of the CDR3: TGTGCCAGCAGCCGGACAGCTGAAGCTTTCTTT. This gives the protein CASSRTAEAFF.

This clonotype was counted at least ten times. V usage is TRBV18 and J usage is TRBJ1-1; D unresolved. CDR3 length: 13 amino acids. Germline loops: CDR1 KGHSH, CDR2 LQKENI. Trimming removed 6 bases from V and 2 bases from J, with 10 bases in between. For the CDR3, the DNA is TGTGCCAGCTCCGAGGGCTTAAACACTGAAGCTTTCTTT. Its translation is CASSEGLNTEAFF.

Comments on this clonotype: A much larger clone sits a single nucleotide away, making a read error possible. No conserved phenylalanine or tryptophan is present at the end of the CDR3, so a read error is the likely explanation. The CDR3 loop is CSARQTEAFL. In DNA form, the CDR3 reads TGCAGTGCTAGACAGACTGAAGCTTTCTTA. The chain combines TRBV20-1 with TRBJ1-1; D remains unclear. Germline CDR1 is DFQATT and CDR2 is SNEGSKA (reference sequence). Deletions cut 2 bases from V and 5 bases from J, with 3 bases between. The CDR3 totals 10 residues.

This clonotype was recorded many times. This chain joins TRBV15 and TRBJ2-7; 7 bases map to TRBD1. Germline loops: CDR1 LNHNV, CDR2 YYDKDF (reference sequence). The CDR3 is made up of 13 amino acids. Trimming cost V 5 bases and J 3 bases; bases outside gene matches: 4. The CDR3 here is CATSDSGGYEQYF. The DNA of the CDR3 is TGTGCCACCAGCGACTCAGGGGGCTACGAGCAGTACTTC.

This clonotype was counted only a few times. Just one base apart from a much larger clone, this may be a read error. J is TRBJ1-2 and V is TRBV27, with D perhaps TRBD1 (6 bases). CDR1 and CDR2 (germline): MNHEY, SMNVEV (reference sequence). Between the trimmed V and J ends, which lost 7 bases and 1 base, there was a span of 16 bases. CDR3 length: 15 amino acids. This chain's CDR3 is CASNGGGTHNYGYTF. Written as DNA, the CDR3 is TGTGCCAGCAATGGAGGAGGGACACATAACTATGGCTACACCTTC.

The table lists this clonotype with many counts. The chain joins TRBV10-2 to TRBJ2-5; 14 bases map to TRBD2. The length of the CDR3 is 18 residues. Trimming cost V 4 bases and J 3 bases; bases outside gene matches: 10. Germline V gene data show CDR1 as WSHSY and CDR2 as SAAADI. The CDR3 reads CASSVMRTSGGSEETQYF. In DNA form, the CDR3 reads TGCGCCAGCAGTGTAATGCGGACTAGCGGGGGGTCCGAAGAGACCCAGTACTTC.

The table lists this clonotype with a few counts. The chain recombines TRBV29-1 with TRBJ2-2; no firm D call. The germline V gene has CDR1 SQVTM and CDR2 ANQGSEA. Trimming took off 6 bases at V and 1 base at J, with 3 bases between the two ends. The CDR3 is made up of 11 amino acids. CDR3 sequence: CSVLNTGELFF. Written as DNA, the CDR3 is TGCAGCGTCCTGAACACCGGGGAGCTGTTTTTT.